Below are 2 T cell receptor beta chains sequenced from a single sample in a study of cytomegalovirus exposure and HLA in healthy donors. PCR employed 60 Vbeta and 13 Jbeta primers. Assay used: immunoSEQ multiplex PCR; TCRdb lists only in-frame clones, some missing. Of approximately 110,000 clones in the sample, about 81% were seen once. Sequencing used PBMCs. These receptors originate from a woman aged 25 to 39 in good health and CMV-seronegative.

This rearrangement joins TRBV10-3 to TRBJ2-1; D is perhaps TRBD2 (6 bases). CDR3 length: 15 amino acids. V was clipped by 6 bases and J by 3 bases, with 15 bases between them. Germline V gene data show CDR1 as ENHRY and CDR2 as SYGVKD. CDR3: CAISAEGGDYNEQFF. The DNA for the CDR3 is TGTGCCATCAGCGCCGAAGGAGGGGACTACAATGAGCAGTTCTTC.

This chain joins TRBV27 and TRBJ1-2; TRBD1 is a possible D gene (5 bases). The CDR3 is 14 residues long. Germline V gene lookup returns CDR1 MNHEY and CDR2 SMNVEV (reference sequence). Trimming left V 0 bases short and J 10 bases short, with 15 bases between. CDR3 bases: TGTGCCAGCAGTTTATCGCGGCAGGGTGGGGTCTACACCTTC. Translating it yields CASSLSRQGGVYTF.